Listed below are T cell receptor beta chains from one sample, sequenced in a study of beta chain features in type 1 diabetes. Clones were read by immunoSEQ multiplex PCR, and TCRdb kept only the in-frame ones, dropping some. In the table there are 130,000 or so clones, 15% to 20% of which are singletons. Sequencing input: central memory CD4+ T cells from blood. The receptors were gathered from a man aged 30 to 39 with type 1 diabetes. CDR3s include the opening cysteine and the closing phenylalanine or tryptophan. A D gene is named only where the DNA matches it firmly. Size is omitted from some rows. Given values are once, few, many or a class for expanded clones.

clone_size j_call v_call d_call cdr3_nt cdr3_aa
few TRBJ2-7 TRBV28 TRBD1 TGTGCCAGCAGTTCCAACGGACAGGGGAAAGTCTACGAGCAGTACTTC CASSSNGQGKVYEQYF
few TRBJ2-1 TRBV7-2 TRBD2 TGTGCCAGCAGCTTAGGGACTAGCGGGTCTTACAATGAGCAGTTCTTC CASSLGTSGSYNEQFF
. TRBJ1-1 TRBV7-3 . TGTGCCAGCAGCCCCAGGGTGAACACTGAAGCTTTCTTT CASSPRVNTEAFF
few TRBJ2-7 TRBV30 TRBD1 TGTGCCTGGAGTCAGGGGGCTGGCGAGCAGTACTTC CAWSQGAGEQYF
. TRBJ2-3 TRBV28 . TGTGCCAGCAGTTTAGGCTCAGCTAGCACAGATACGCAGTATTTT CASSLGSASTDTQYF
many TRBJ2-7 TRBV7-2 . TGTGCCAGCAGCTCAAACGGCTTGGGGGCCTACGAGCAGTACTTC CASSSNGLGAYEQYF
. TRBJ2-3 TRBV7-2 . TGTGCCAGCAGCTTAGAGGCCTGGGAGGATACGCAGTATTTT CASSLEAWEDTQYF
few TRBJ1-1 TRBV29-1 . TGCAGCACCAGGGCGCCCCAAAGTGAAGCTTTCTTT CSTRAPQSEAFF
few TRBJ1-6 TRBV6-5 . TGTGCCAGCAGTTACTCTTACAGCTATAATTCACCCCTCCACTTT CASSYSYSYNSPLHF
few TRBJ1-1 TRBV11-2 TRBD1 TGTGCCAGCAGCTACCACAGGGGGGAGAACACTGAAGCTTTCTTT CASSYHRGENTEAFF
. TRBJ1-2 TRBV28 TRBD1 TGTGCCAGCAGAACGGTATTGGGACAGAGACTGGCCTATGGCTACACCTTC CASRTVLGQRLAYGYTF
. TRBJ1-5 TRBV30 . TGTGCCTGGAGTGTATTAGCGGGAGGACAGCCCCAGCATTTT CAWSVLAGGQPQHF
. TRBJ2-3 TRBV4-3 . TGCGCCAGCAGCTTCGGAGGCGGGCGTCTGGAGTCAGATACGCAGTATTTT CASSFGGGRLESDTQYF
. TRBJ2-7 TRBV11-2 . TGTGCCAGCAGCTCTTCCTACGAGCAGTACTTC CASSSSYEQYF
few TRBJ2-7 TRBV14 . TGTGCCAGCAGCCAAGCGGGATCGGATAAGCAGTACTTC CASSQAGSDKQYF
few TRBJ2-2 TRBV29-1 . TGCAGCGTTGGAAGCGGTTCGAACACCGGGGAGCTGTTTTTT CSVGSGSNTGELFF
. TRBJ1-5 TRBV10-3 TRBD1 TGTGCCATCAGTGAGTCGACAACAGGGGGAAACAATCAGCCCCAGCATTTT CAISESTTGGNNQPQHF
once TRBJ2-4 TRBV27 TRBD2 TGTGCCAGCAGTTTAAACGGACTAGCGGGGGGACGTCAGTACTTC CASSLNGLAGGRQYF
few TRBJ2-7 TRBV29-1 . TGCAGCGGCAACAGGGTGGGCTCCTACGAGCAGTACTTC CSGNRVGSYEQYF
. TRBJ1-5 TRBV7-8 TRBD1 TGTGCCAGCAGCCCTCAAGGGGGCAGGCAGCCCCAGCATTTT CASSPQGGRQPQHF
few TRBJ2-2 TRBV7-2 . TGTGCCAGCAGCCTTGTAGCAGGGACTTCGACCGGGGAGCTGTTTTTT CASSLVAGTSTGELFF
. TRBJ1-3 TRBV5-6 . TGTGCCAGCAGCTTCTTTACAGGGACCGGAAACACCATATATTTT CASSFFTGTGNTIYF
. TRBJ1-1 TRBV7-2 . TGTGCCAGCAGCTTGATGGCGTTGGGCACTGAAGCTTTCTTT CASSLMALGTEAFF
. TRBJ2-5 TRBV7-2 . TGTGCCAGCACCCTAGGACCCGCGGGGGAGACCCAGTACTTC CASTLGPAGETQYF
. TRBJ1-1 TRBV5-4 . TGTGCCAGCCGAGGACAGTTGAACACTGAAGCTTTCTTT CASRGQLNTEAFF
. TRBJ1-1 TRBV28 . TGTGCCAGCAGTGACGCGGGCGCGAACACTGAAGCTTTCTTT CASSDAGANTEAFF
few TRBJ1-2 TRBV7-2 . TGTGCCAGCAGCCGTATAGACAACTATGGCTACACCTTC CASSRIDNYGYTF
. TRBJ1-5 TRBV2 . TGTGCCAGCAGTGAAGAGGCGAGACAGTCCCAGCATTTT CASSEEARQSQHF
few TRBJ2-5 TRBV7-9 . TGTGCCAGCAGCACGGACCTCGGTGGGGTGGAGACCCAGTACTTC CASSTDLGGVETQYF
. TRBJ2-1 TRBV19 TRBD2 TGTGCCAGTAGCCGACTAGCGGGGGCGTTAGGTAATGAGCAGTTCTTC CASSRLAGALGNEQFF
. TRBJ2-3 TRBV6-5 . TGTGCCAGCAGTGTAGGGAACGGCGGCACAGATACGCAGTATTTT CASSVGNGGTDTQYF
few TRBJ1-1 TRBV18 . TGTGCCAGCCAGAATTTGAACACTGAAGCTTTCTTT CASQNLNTEAFF
. TRBJ2-3 TRBV10-3 TRBD2 TGTGCCATCAGTCGGCTAGCGGGGGATGGAGATACGCAGTATTTT CAISRLAGDGDTQYF
. TRBJ2-1 TRBV28 . TGTGCCAGCAGTTTACCCGGAGACAATGAGCAGTTCTTC CASSLPGDNEQFF
. TRBJ1-3 TRBV2 . TGTTCCAGCAGTGACAAACGGGGCTCTGGAAACACCATATATTTT CSSSDKRGSGNTIYF
. TRBJ1-6 TRBV5-1 . TGCGCCAGCAGCTACCAGGGGAATAATTCACCCCTCCACTTT CASSYQGNNSPLHF
. TRBJ2-5 TRBV4-3 TRBD2 TGCGCCAGCAGCCAGCAACCGGGACTAGCGGGAGGGGAGACCCAGTACTTC CASSQQPGLAGGETQYF
. TRBJ2-2 TRBV5-1 . TGCGCCAGCAGCTTGGTACCAGCGAAGGGGACCGGGGAGCTGTTTTTT CASSLVPAKGTGELFF
few TRBJ2-5 TRBV2 TRBD2 TGTGCCCCCAAGAGGGCTAGCGGGGAACAAGAGACCCAGTACTTC CAPKRASGEQETQYF
few TRBJ2-5 TRBV4-1 TRBD1 TGCGCCAGCAGCCAGGAACCGGGACAGGACATTCAGACCCAGTACTTC CASSQEPGQDIQTQYF
. TRBJ2-5 TRBV11-2 . TGTGCCAGCAGCTTAGGGGCCGGACAAGAGACCCAGTACTTC CASSLGAGQETQYF
few TRBJ2-5 TRBV28 TRBD1 TGTGCCAGCAGCACAGACAGGGCCAAAGAGACCCAGTACTTC CASSTDRAKETQYF
. TRBJ2-5 TRBV2 . TGTGCCAGCAGTGCTGGAGGTACCCAAGAGACCCAGTACTTC CASSAGGTQETQYF
. TRBJ2-7 TRBV6-6 . TGTGCCAGCAGTTCACCGGGACGGGGGACCTACGAGCAGTACTTC CASSSPGRGTYEQYF
few TRBJ2-1 TRBV28 TRBD1 TGTGCCAGCAGTCGGGCACCGGGACAGGGCTACAATGAGCAGTTCTTC CASSRAPGQGYNEQFF
. TRBJ1-2 TRBV13 . TGTGCCAGCAGCTTAGGGAACTATGGCTACACCTTC CASSLGNYGYTF
. TRBJ2-3 TRBV7-2 . TGTGCCAGCAGCTTAGCGCTTGCGGGGGCCACAGATACGCAGTATTTT CASSLALAGATDTQYF
. TRBJ2-3 TRBV7-2 . TGTGCCAGCAGCTTAGCGTTTGGGCGGACTAGCACAGATACGCAGTATTTT CASSLAFGRTSTDTQYF